This T cell receptor beta chain was sequenced during a study of blood T cell repertoires in COVID-19. Study information: Samples taken during acute and convalescent COVID-19 were collected in the United States, Italy and Spain. T cells, B-cell-depleted T cells, or PBMCs provided the cDNA or gDNA that served as material.

V trimming: 5 bases; J trimming: 2 bases; junction bases outside the gene matches: 3. Germline V lookup: CDR1 SEHNR, CDR2 FQNEAQ (reference sequence). There are 15 residues in the CDR3. Authors' methods: Using reference gene primer amplification, nucleated cell counts were estimated. Method: immunoSEQ multiplex PCR; TCRdb's copy keeps in-frame clones and lacks some. That table supplies the V and J calls and clone size; D and trimming were determined from the DNA. This table has 70,000 to 85,000 clones, 82% appearing once. The sequence was collected from a man between 60 and 75 years old with acute or convalescent COVID-19. The sample was peripheral blood. The chain is built from TRBV7-9 and TRBJ2-3; TRBD2 matches 11 bases. In DNA, the CDR3 is TGTGCCAGCAGCCCGGGACTAGCGGTCACAGATACGCAGTATTTT. It is translated as CASSPGLAVTDTQYF.